This is a list of T cell receptor beta chains from one sample in a study of cytomegalovirus exposure and HLA in healthy donors. The table came from immunoSEQ multiplex PCR; TCRdb's copy has only in-frame clones and leaves some out. The sample records over 90,000 clones, more than 70% being singletons. The sample consisted of PBMCs. These receptors were collected from a woman aged 55-70 years in good health and CMV-seropositive. The CDR3 runs from the conserved cysteine through the conserved F or W. A D gene is named only where the DNA matches it firmly. Not every row has a clone size; where given, it reads once, few, many or a size class.

clone_size | d_call | j_call | v_call | cdr3_aa | cdr3_nt
. | . | TRBJ1-5 | TRBV23-1 | CASSHRTFFSQPQHF | TGCGCCAGCAGTCACCGGACATTTTTTTCTCAGCCCCAGCATTTT
once | . | TRBJ2-1 | TRBV19 | CASSGSSYNEQFF | TGTGCCAGTAGCGGGAGTTCCTACAATGAGCAGTTCTTC
. | TRBD2 | TRBJ2-1 | TRBV6-6 | CASRLPGLADEQFF | TGTGCCAGCAGACTACCGGGACTAGCTGATGAGCAGTTCTTC
. | . | TRBJ2-6 | TRBV6-1 | CASSYSGANVLTF | TGTGCCAGCAGTTACTCTGGGGCCAACGTCCTGACTTTC
once | TRBD1 | TRBJ2-3 | TRBV5-6 | CASSLARGRTDTQYF | TGTGCCAGCAGCTTGGCTAGGGGGCGCACAGATACGCAGTATTTT
. | TRBD2 | TRBJ2-1 | TRBV28 | CASSLWEVERAERGPWDEQFF | TGTGCCAGCAGTTTATGGGAGGTCGAGCGAGCCGAGCGGGGCCCCTGGGATGAGCAGTTCTTC
. | . | TRBJ1-4 | TRBV13 | CASSLDSGATNEKLFF | TGTGCCAGCAGCTTAGATTCGGGTGCAACTAATGAAAAACTGTTTTTT
few | . | TRBJ1-4 | TRBV7-8 | CASSLDVRGKLFF | TGTGCCAGCAGCTTAGATGTTCGGGGAAAACTGTTTTTT
. | . | TRBJ1-5 | TRBV28 | CASRGLGRDFRSNQPQHF | TGTGCCAGCAGGGGTTTGGGCAGGGATTTTCGGAGCAATCAGCCCCAGCATTTT
. | . | TRBJ1-2 | TRBV27 | CASTDSPRASIGYTF | TGTGCCAGCACCGATTCTCCCAGGGCCTCGATTGGCTACACCTTC
. | . | TRBJ2-6 | TRBV28 | CASTLRERSGGANVLTF | TGTGCCAGCACTTTGAGGGAAAGGTCGGGAGGGGCCAACGTCCTGACTTTC
. | TRBD2 | TRBJ2-1 | TRBV6-5 | CATKPGIAGKGEQFF | TGTGCCACAAAGCCTGGGATAGCGGGAAAGGGTGAGCAGTTCTTC
. | TRBD2 | TRBJ2-7 | TRBV5-8 | CASSLGGGSYEQYF | TGTGCCAGCAGCTTGGGTGGCGGGAGCTACGAGCAGTACTTC
. | TRBD1 | TRBJ2-7 | TRBV10-1 | CASSRDSFYEQYF | TGCGCCAGCAGTCGGGACAGCTTCTACGAGCAGTACTTC
. | TRBD2 | TRBJ2-1 | TRBV7-7 | CASRKGLADYNEQFF | TGTGCTAGCAGAAAGGGACTAGCGGATTACAATGAGCAGTTCTTC
. | TRBD1 | TRBJ1-4 | TRBV2 | CASRGTVSTNEKLFF | TGTGCCAGCAGGGGGACAGTTTCAACTAATGAAAAACTGTTTTTT
. | . | TRBJ1-4 | TRBV5-1 | CASSLDKTNEKLFF | TGCGCCAGCAGCTTAGACAAAACTAATGAAAAACTGTTTTTT
once | TRBD2 | TRBJ2-3 | TRBV15 | CATSRDHTSGSTDTQYF | TGTGCCACCAGCAGAGATCATACTAGCGGGAGCACAGATACGCAGTATTTT
. | TRBD1 | TRBJ2-5 | TRBV5-1 | CASKGQGGETQYF | TGCGCCAGCAAGGGACAGGGCGGGGAGACCCAGTACTTC